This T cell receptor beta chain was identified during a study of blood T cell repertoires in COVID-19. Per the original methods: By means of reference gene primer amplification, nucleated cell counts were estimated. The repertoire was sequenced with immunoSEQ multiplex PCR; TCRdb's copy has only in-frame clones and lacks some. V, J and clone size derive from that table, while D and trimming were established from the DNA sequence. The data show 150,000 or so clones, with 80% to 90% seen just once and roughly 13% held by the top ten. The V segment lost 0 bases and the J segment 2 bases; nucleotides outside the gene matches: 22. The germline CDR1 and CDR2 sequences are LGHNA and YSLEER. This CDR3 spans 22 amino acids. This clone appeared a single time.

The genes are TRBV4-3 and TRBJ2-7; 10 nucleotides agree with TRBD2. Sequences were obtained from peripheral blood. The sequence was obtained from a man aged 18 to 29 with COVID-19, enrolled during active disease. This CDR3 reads CASSQDTGGGLAGDYRAYEQYF. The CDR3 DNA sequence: TGCGCCAGCAGCCAAGATACGGGTGGAGGGCTAGCGGGAGATTATAGGGCCTACGAGCAGTACTTC.